This entry lists 20 T cell receptor beta chains sequenced from one sample in a study of cytomegalovirus exposure and HLA in healthy donors. The PCR had 60 Vbeta and 13 Jbeta primers. The assay was immunoSEQ multiplex PCR, and TCRdb's table has in-frame clones only and misses some. The sample carries around 300,000 clones, just under 85% recorded once. Sequenced input: PBMCs. These receptors were collected from a woman in her forties in good health and CMV-seropositive.

The CDR3 loop reads CALLRGNTIYF. The CDR3 DNA reads as TGTGCCCTACTGAGAGGAAACACCATATATTTT. This sequence joins TRBV30 and TRBJ1-3; D unresolved. Germline V CDR1 and CDR2: GTSNPN, SVGIG (reference sequence). V dropped 8 bases and J dropped 4 bases, with 9 bases sitting between them. CDR3 length: 11 amino acids.

In this sample, this clone turned up once. The CDR3 is CASSGTKDQPQHF. Written as DNA, the CDR3 is TGTGCCAGCAGTGGGACAAAGGATCAGCCCCAGCATTTT. The genes are TRBV6-6 and TRBJ1-5, with TRBD1 as a possible D gene (6 bases). Germline-derived CDR1 and CDR2 are MNHNY and SVGAGI (reference sequence). The CDR3 has 13 residues. The V end lost 5 bases, the J end lost 5 bases, and 10 bases lay between the germline ends.

The V call is TRBV27, the J call TRBJ1-5; 7 bases are shared with TRBD1. The CDR3 is 13 residues long. The germline gives CDR1 MNHEY, CDR2 SMNVEV (reference sequence). The V gene end was trimmed by 2 bases and the J gene end by 7 bases; junction bases not matched to a gene: 2. The CDR3 DNA reads as TGTGCCAGCAGTTTAGCAGGGGGGCAGCCCCAGCATTTT. Protein sequence: CASSLAGGQPQHF.

The chain carries TRBV27 and TRBJ2-7; 7 nucleotides line up with TRBD1. Germline V gives CDR1 MNHEY, CDR2 SMNVEV (reference sequence). CDR3 size: 14 residues. V trimming: 6 bases; J trimming: 4 bases; junction bases outside the gene matches: 9. In nucleotides, the CDR3 is TGTGCCAGCAGAGCGACAGGGCGTCGTTACGAGCAGTACTTC. Its translation is CASRATGRRYEQYF.

V usage is TRBV6-1 and J usage is TRBJ2-7; a weak D match, TRBD1 (6 bases). With 7 bases removed from V and 0 bases from J, the gap between germline ends came to 13 bases. This CDR3 is built from 14 residues. Per the germline V gene, CDR1 is MNHNS and CDR2 is SASEGT. Here the CDR3 reads CASTTGTSSYEQYF. The CDR3 region has the DNA TGTGCCAGCACTACTGGGACAAGCTCCTACGAGCAGTACTTC.

This chain links TRBV27 with TRBJ1-6, with 9 nucleotides matching TRBD1. The CDR3 runs to 16 residues. V lost 6 bases and J lost 0; bases outside the gene matches: 3. CDR1 and CDR2 from the germline V gene are MNHEY and SMNVEV (reference sequence). In DNA form, the CDR3 reads TGTGCCAGCAGAGAGACAGGGGGCTCCTATAATTCACCCCTCCACTTT. Translated, it gives CASRETGGSYNSPLHF.

The V gene is TRBV4-3, the J gene TRBJ2-3; D unclear. Germline V lookup: CDR1 LGHNA, CDR2 YSLEER. Trimming took off 1 base at V and 0 bases at J, with 8 bases between the two ends. The CDR3 loop spans 15 amino acids. The CDR3, as DNA: TGCGCCAGCAGCCAAGCGAGATTTAGCACAGATACGCAGTATTTT. Its protein is CASSQARFSTDTQYF.

The V call is TRBV7-3, the J call TRBJ2-1, with TRBD2 matching 11 bases. J was trimmed by 9 bases and V by 5 bases; bases with no gene match: 12. Germline V gives CDR1 SGHTA, CDR2 FQGTGA. This CDR3 contains 16 residues. The CDR3 DNA follows: TGTGCCAGCAGCCCCCAGCGACTAGCGGGACAGGGTGAGCAGTTCTTC. Amino acid sequence: CASSPQRLAGQGEQFF.

V usage is TRBV7-2 and J usage is TRBJ2-5; TRBD2 aligns across 13 bases. The CDR3 has 15 amino acids. V dropped 2 bases and J dropped 4; count of bases not matched to a gene: 1. The germline CDR1 and CDR2 sequences are SGHTA and FQGNSA. The CDR3 DNA follows: TGTGCCAGCAGCTTAAGACTAGCGGGAGGAGAGACCCAGTACTTC. It specifies CASSLRLAGGETQYF.

This clone has just a few counts. This sequence joins TRBV4-2 and TRBJ1-2; TRBD1 matches at 7 bases. Losses at the gene ends were 0 bases for V and 5 bases for J; bases not matched to a gene: 0. The V gene's germline CDR1 is LGHNA and CDR2 YNFKEQ. The CDR3 is 13 amino acids. The CDR3 nucleotides are TGTGCCAGCAGCCAAGAGGGACAGTATGGCTACACCTTC. Protein product: CASSQEGQYGYTF.

This chain joins TRBV7-9 and TRBJ2-1, with 7 bases aligning to TRBD1. The CDR3 covers 15 residues. From germline, CDR1 is SEHNR and CDR2 FQNEAQ (reference sequence). V lost 5 bases and J lost 2; bases outside the gene matches: 6. The CDR3 loop is CASSIRQGPYNEQFF. CDR3 coding DNA: TGTGCCAGCAGCATCCGACAGGGCCCCTACAATGAGCAGTTCTTC.

The rearrangement joins TRBV11-3 to TRBJ2-5, with no clear D. Looked up from germline, CDR1 is SGHNT and CDR2 is YENEEA. Trimming pared 3 bases from V and 0 bases from J, leaving 11 bases between. The CDR3 totals 15 residues. The CDR3 bases are TGTGCCAGCAGCTTTGGGCTGACCGACCAAGAGACCCAGTACTTC. It specifies CASSFGLTDQETQYF.

The CDR3 nucleotides are TGTGCCAGCAGTGGGGGGCAGGATGTCAATCAGCCCCAGCATTTT. Its translation: CASSGGQDVNQPQHF. V gene TRBV6-1 combines with J gene TRBJ1-5; D possibly corresponds to TRBD1 (6 bases). V gave up 4 bases and J gave up 3 bases, with 13 bases separating them. Germline assignment: CDR1 MNHNS and CDR2 SASEGT. The CDR3 totals 15 residues.

The chain employs TRBV15 and TRBJ1-5, with D perhaps matching TRBD1 (6 bases). Germline V lookup: CDR1 LNHNV, CDR2 YYDKDF (reference sequence). The V end was cut by 7 bases, the J end by 2 bases, with 18 bases between. The CDR3 consists of 16 residues. CDR3 in amino acids: CATTSQGRVGNQPQHF. Here the CDR3 DNA reads TGTGCCACCACGTCACAGGGTCGGGTAGGCAATCAGCCCCAGCATTTT.

The gene calls are TRBV6-5 and TRBJ1-2; tentatively, D is TRBD1 (5 bases). CDR3 length: 16 amino acids. Looked up from germline, CDR1 is MNHEY and CDR2 is SVGAGI. The V end lost 1 base, the J end lost 4 bases, and 16 bases lay between the germline ends. The CDR3, as DNA: TGTGCCAGCAGTTACTTACCTCAGGGAGGAATCTATGGCTACACCTTC. The encoded protein is CASSYLPQGGIYGYTF.

The gene calls are TRBV28 and TRBJ1-3; 8 nucleotides align to TRBD1. Germline V gene data show CDR1 as MDHEN and CDR2 as SYDVKM. J gave up 5 bases and V 8 bases, and 11 bases lay outside the gene matches. The CDR3 contains 15 residues. CDR3: CASQGQGRRRNTIYF. CDR3 nucleotide sequence: TGTGCCAGCCAAGGACAGGGACGCCGGAGAAACACCATATATTTT. Looking up the rest from reference TRBV28 and TRBJ1-3 gives the full variable domain: DVKVTQSSRYLVKRTGEKVFLECVQDMDHENMFWYRQDPGLGLRLIYFSYDVKMKEKGDIPEGYSVSREKKERFSLILESASTNQTSMYLCASQGQGRRRNTIYFGEGSWLTVV.

In nucleotides, the CDR3 is TGTGCCAGCAGTAAATCGGACAGGGGGCGGGCTGAAGCTTTCTTT. Translation: CASSKSDRGRAEAFF. V is TRBV2 and J is TRBJ1-1; 11 bases agree with TRBD1. Germline V gene sequence: CDR1 SNHLY, CDR2 FYNNEI. This CDR3 comprises 15 residues. V dropped 5 bases and J dropped 6; count of bases not matched to a gene: 8.

The chain uses TRBV19 and TRBJ1-2; 12 bases align to TRBD1. The CDR3 has 17 amino acids. Trimming cost V 2 bases and J 8 bases; bases outside gene matches: 12. From germline, CDR1 is LNHDA and CDR2 SQIVND (reference sequence). CDR3 nucleotide sequence: TGTGCCAGTAGTATAAGTTTTTCGGGACAGGGGGCATACGGCTACACCTTC. Its protein is CASSISFSGQGAYGYTF.

This clone was picked up a small number of times. The chain recombines TRBV2 with TRBJ1-6, with 10 bases that match TRBD1. J gave up 0 bases and V 6 bases, and 8 bases lay outside the gene matches. The CDR3 has 18 amino acids. CDR1 is SNHLY, CDR2 FYNNEI, per germline. This CDR3 reads CASSAEGQGSSYNSPLHF. CDR3 coding DNA: TGTGCCAGCAGCGCGGAGGGACAGGGGAGCTCCTATAATTCACCCCTCCACTTT. The whole variable domain, remainder taken from reference TRBV2 and TRBJ1-6, is EPEVTQTPSHQVTQMGQEVILRCVPISNHLYFYWYRQILGQKVEFLVSFYNNEISEKSEIFDDQFSVERPDGSNFTLKIRSTKLEDSAMYFCASSAEGQGSSYNSPLHFGNGTRLTVT.

This chain joins TRBV27 and TRBJ2-1; tentative D call: TRBD2 (5 bases). V dropped 1 base and J dropped 4 bases, with 14 bases sitting between them. The CDR3 covers 16 residues. Germline assignment: CDR1 MNHEY and CDR2 SMNVEV (reference sequence). CDR3 bases: TGTGCCAGCAGTTTATTAGCGCCCCAAGGGTACAATGAGCAGTTCTTC. It yields the protein CASSLLAPQGYNEQFF.